This is a list of T cell receptor beta chains from one sample in a study of blood T cells in healthy people across ages. TCRdb processed the 5' RACE reads anew with MiXCR; each CDR3 protein has one entry. The sample contains roughly 680,000 distinct CDR3 sequences, over 40% of which appear only once. Sequenced material: blood. Source of these receptors: a woman older than 75 in good health. CDR3s include the opening cysteine and the closing phenylalanine or tryptophan.

v_call	j_call	cdr3_aa
TRBV9	TRBJ1-4	CASSYCSQGELFF
TRBV20-1	TRBJ2-3	CSARFQGGSDTQYF
TRBV27	TRBJ1-1	CASRPRPNTEAFF
TRBV10-3	NA	CAIKKNRGPDYEQYF
TRBV12-3/TRBV12-4	TRBJ2-7	CASSSPGQVYEQYF
TRBV9	TRBJ1-3	CASSVGLGDSRSGNTIYF
TRBV12-3/TRBV12-4	TRBJ2-1	CASSFSRDSTEQFF
TRBV7-9	TRBJ1-6	CASAASQGGSAPVHF
TRBV25-1	TRBJ2-2	CASSAPGQQVTGELFF
TRBV6-6	TRBJ2-7	CASSYGGLPYEQYF
TRBV2	TRBJ2-1	CASTDGEQGPYNEQFF
TRBV6-5	TRBJ2-7	CASSLRQFQEQYF
TRBV2	TRBJ2-1	CASEREHLNEQFF
TRBV12-3/TRBV12-4	TRBJ1-4	CASTRGKELFF
TRBV6-1	TRBJ1-1	CASSALANTEAFF
TRBV5-1	TRBJ1-5	CASSLGLNQPQHF
TRBV11-2	TRBJ1-4	CASTPRIGANEKLFF